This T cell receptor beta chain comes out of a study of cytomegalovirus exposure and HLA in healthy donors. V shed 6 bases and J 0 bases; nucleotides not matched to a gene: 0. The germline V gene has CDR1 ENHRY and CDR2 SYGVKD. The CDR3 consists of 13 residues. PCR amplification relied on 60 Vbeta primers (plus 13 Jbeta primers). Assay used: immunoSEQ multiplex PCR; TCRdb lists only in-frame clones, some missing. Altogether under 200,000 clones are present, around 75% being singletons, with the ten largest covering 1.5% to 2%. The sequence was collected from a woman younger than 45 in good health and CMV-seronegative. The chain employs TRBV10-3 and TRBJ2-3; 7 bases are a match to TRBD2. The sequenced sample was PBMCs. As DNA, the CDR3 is TGTGCCATCAGGGGGGGGAGCACAGATACGCAGTATTTT. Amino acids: CAIRGGSTDTQYF.